The entry below describes one TCR beta chain. Its antigen remains unidentified. The protocol was immunoSEQ multiplex PCR, while the TCRdb copy is restricted to in-frame clones and leaves out a portion. The repertoire consists of some 54,000 clones, with over 70% occurring once and the leading ten covering around 4.5%. This sample is drawn from a study of T cells in localized non-small cell lung cancer. Study-wide points: Among the top 100 tumor clones, a median about 57 appeared in adjacent lung. Uninvolved adjacent lung had more T cell clonality than any other tissue, topping tumor. Sequencing was limited to one tumor region, leaving the possibility of heterogeneity open.

The CDR3 consists of 15 residues. CDR1 LNHDA and CDR2 SQIVND come from the germline V gene (reference sequence). V lost 2 bases and J 1 base, leaving 9 bases between the germline ends. The chain recombines TRBV19 with TRBJ2-1, with D tentatively TRBD2 (6 bases). This material consisted of PBMCs, taken before any cancer treatment. The clonotype originates from a woman between 35 and 75 years old with stage II lung adenocarcinoma. CDR3 residues: CASSIMAGSYNEQFF. CDR3 nucleotide sequence: TGTGCCAGTAGTATAATGGCGGGGTCCTACAATGAGCAGTTCTTC.